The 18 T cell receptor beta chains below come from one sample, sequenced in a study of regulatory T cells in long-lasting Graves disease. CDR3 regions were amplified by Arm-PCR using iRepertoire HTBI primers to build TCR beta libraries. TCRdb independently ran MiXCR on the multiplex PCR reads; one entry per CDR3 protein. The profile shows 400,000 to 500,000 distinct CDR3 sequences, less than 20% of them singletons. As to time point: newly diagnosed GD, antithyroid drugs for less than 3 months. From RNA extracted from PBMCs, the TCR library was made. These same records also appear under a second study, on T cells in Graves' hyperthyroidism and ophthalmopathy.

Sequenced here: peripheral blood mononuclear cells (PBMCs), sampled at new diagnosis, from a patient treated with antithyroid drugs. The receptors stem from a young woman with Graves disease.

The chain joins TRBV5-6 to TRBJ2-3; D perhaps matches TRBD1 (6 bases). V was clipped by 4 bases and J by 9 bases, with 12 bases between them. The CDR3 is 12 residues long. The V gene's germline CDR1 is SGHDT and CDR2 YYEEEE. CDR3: CASSRTDRTQYF. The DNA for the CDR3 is TGTGCCAGCAGCCGGACAGACCGGACGCAGTATTTT.

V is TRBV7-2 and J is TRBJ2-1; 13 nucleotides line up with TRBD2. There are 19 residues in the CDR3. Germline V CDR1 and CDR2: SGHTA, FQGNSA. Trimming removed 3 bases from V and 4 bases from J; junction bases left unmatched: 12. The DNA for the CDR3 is TGTGCCAGCAGCTTGAGGACCACCGGGACTAGCGGGGCTTACAATGAGCAGTTCTTC. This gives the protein CASSLRTTGTSGAYNEQFF.

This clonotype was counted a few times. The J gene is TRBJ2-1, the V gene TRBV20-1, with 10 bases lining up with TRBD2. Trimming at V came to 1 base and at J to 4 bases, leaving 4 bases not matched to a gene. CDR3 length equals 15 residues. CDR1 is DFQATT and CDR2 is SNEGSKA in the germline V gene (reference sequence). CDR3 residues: CSARVGTSEYNEQFF. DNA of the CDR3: TGCAGTGCTAGAGTCGGGACTAGCGAATACAATGAGCAGTTCTTC.

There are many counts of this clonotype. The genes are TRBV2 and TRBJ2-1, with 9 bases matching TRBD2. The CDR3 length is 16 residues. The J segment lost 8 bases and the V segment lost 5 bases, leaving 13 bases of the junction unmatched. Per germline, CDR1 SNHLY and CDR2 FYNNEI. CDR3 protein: CASSTRSGGGRDEQFF. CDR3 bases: TGTGCCAGCAGTACGCGTAGCGGGGGAGGGCGCGATGAGCAGTTCTTC.

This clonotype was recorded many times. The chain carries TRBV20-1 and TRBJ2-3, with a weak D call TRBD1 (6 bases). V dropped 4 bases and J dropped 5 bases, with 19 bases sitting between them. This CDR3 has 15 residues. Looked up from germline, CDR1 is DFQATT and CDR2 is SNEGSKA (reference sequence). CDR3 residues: CSATRDTEKGDTQYF. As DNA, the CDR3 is TGCAGTGCTACCCGGGACACGGAAAAGGGAGATACGCAGTATTTT.

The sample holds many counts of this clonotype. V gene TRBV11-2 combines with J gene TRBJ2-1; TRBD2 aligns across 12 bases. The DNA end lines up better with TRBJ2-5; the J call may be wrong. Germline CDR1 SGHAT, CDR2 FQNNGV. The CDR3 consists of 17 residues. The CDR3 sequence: CASSPRLAGAFQETQYF. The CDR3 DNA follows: TGTGCCAGCAGCCCAAGACTAGCGGGAGCATTCCAAGAGACCCAGTACTTC.

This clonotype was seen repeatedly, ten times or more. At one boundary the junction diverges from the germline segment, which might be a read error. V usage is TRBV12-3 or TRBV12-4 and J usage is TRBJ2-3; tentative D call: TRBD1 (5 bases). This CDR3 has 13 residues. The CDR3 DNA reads TGTGCCAGCAGATTAGGGGCGTCAGATACGCAGTATTTT. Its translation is CASRLGASDTQYF.

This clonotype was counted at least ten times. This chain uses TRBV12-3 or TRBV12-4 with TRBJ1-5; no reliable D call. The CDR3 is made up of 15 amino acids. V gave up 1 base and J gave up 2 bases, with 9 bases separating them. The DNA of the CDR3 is TGTGCCAGCAGTTTAGAAGGGAAGGGCAATCAGCCCCAGCATTTT. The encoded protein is CASSLEGKGNQPQHF.

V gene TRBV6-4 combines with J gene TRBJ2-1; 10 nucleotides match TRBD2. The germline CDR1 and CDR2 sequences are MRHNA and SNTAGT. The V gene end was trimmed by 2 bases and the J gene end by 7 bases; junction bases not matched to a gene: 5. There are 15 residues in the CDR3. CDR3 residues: CASSDRPSGRNEQFF. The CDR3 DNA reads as TGTGCCAGCAGTGACCGCCCTAGCGGGAGAAATGAGCAGTTCTTC.

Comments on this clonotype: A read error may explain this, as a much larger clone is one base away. CDR3 loop: CASSHEPGSRDGELFF. The CDR3 nucleotides read TGTGCCAGCAGCCATGAACCGGGAAGTCGCGACGGGGAGCTGTTTTTT. The rearrangement uses TRBV3-1 and TRBJ2-2; maybe TRBD2 (5 bases). This CDR3 has 16 residues. CDR1 and CDR2 from the germline V gene are LGHDT and YNNKEL (reference sequence). Trimming pared 3 bases from V and 7 bases from J, leaving 18 bases between.

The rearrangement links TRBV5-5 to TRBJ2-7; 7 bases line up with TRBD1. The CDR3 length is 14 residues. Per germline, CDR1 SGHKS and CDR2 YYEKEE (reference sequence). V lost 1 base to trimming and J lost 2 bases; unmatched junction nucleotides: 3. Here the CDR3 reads CASSLPTGPYEQYF. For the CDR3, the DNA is TGTGCCAGCAGCTTGCCGACAGGGCCCTACGAGCAGTACTTC.

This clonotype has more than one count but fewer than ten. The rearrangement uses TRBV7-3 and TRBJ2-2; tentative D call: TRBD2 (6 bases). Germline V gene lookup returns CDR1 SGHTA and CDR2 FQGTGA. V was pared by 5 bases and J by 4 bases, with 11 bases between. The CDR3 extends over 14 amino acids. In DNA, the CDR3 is TGTGCCAGCAGCCGCCTGGGGGGCACCGGGGAGCTGTTTTTT. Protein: CASSRLGGTGELFF.

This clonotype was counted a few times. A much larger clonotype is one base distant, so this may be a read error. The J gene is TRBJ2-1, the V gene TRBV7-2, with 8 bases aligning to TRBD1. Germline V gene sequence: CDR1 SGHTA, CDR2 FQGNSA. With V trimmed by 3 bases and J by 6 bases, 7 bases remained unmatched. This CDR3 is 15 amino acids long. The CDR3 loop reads CASSLLGQGSNEQFF. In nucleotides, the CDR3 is TGTGCCAGCAGCTTGCTTGGACAGGGAAGCAATGAGCAGTTCTTC.

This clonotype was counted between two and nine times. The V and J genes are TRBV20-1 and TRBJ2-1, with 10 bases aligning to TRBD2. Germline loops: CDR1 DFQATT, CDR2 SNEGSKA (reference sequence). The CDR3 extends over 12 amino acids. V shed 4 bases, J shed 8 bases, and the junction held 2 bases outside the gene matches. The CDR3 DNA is TGCAGTGCTACTAGCGGGAGTCATGAGCAGTTCTTC. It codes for CSATSGSHEQFF.

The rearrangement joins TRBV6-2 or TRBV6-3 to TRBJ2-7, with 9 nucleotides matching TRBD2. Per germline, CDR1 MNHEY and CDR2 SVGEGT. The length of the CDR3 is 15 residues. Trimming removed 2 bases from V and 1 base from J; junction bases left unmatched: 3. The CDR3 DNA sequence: TGTGCCAGCAGTTACGGGGGACTAGCTTCCTACGAGCAGTACTTC. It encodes CASSYGGLASYEQYF.

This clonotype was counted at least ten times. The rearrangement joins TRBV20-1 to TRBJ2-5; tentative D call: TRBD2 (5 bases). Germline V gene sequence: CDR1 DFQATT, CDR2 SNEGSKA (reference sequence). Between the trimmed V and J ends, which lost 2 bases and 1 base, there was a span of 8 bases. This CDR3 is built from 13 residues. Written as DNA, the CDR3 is TGCAGTGCTAGATTGGGAGTCCAAGAGACCCAGTACTTC. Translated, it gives CSARLGVQETQYF.

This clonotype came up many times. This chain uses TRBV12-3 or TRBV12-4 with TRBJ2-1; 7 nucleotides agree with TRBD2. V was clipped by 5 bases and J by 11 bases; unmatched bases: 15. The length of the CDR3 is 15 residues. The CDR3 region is CASSRMGLPDAKQFF. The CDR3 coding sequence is TGTGCCAGCAGTAGGATGGGACTACCCGACGCCAAGCAGTTCTTC.

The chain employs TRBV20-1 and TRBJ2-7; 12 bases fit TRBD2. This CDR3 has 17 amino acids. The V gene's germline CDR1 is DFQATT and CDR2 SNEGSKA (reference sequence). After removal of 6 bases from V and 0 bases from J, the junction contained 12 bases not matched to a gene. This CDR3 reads CSARPRILAGGSYEQYF. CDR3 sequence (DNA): TGCAGTGCGAGACCACGAATACTAGCGGGAGGCTCCTACGAGCAGTACTTC.